The rows below give T cell receptor beta chains drawn from one sample of a study of shared clonotypes between healthy human individuals. Some clones are missing from TCRdb's copy, which holds only in-frame ones; the method was immunoSEQ multiplex PCR. The sample contains 490,000 or so clones, roughly 78% of which appear only once. The sequenced material came from PBMCs. The receptors here all came from a woman aged 40 to 50 in good health. Some clones in this sample may be carry-over from other donors' samples. CDR3s include the opening cysteine and the closing phenylalanine or tryptophan. The D gene is left open where the match is weak. Clone size is stated in some rows and not others, as once, few, many or a class when expanded.

cdr3_aa: CATISPGTDTQYF
cdr3_nt: TGTGCCACTATTTCCCCTGGGACAGATACGCAGTATTTT
v_call: TRBV6-6
j_call: TRBJ2-3
d_call: .
clone_size: few
cdr3_length: 13

cdr3_aa: CASSSTGTAYEQYF
cdr3_nt: TGTGCCAGTAGTTCTACCGGGACAGCCTACGAGCAGTACTTC
v_call: TRBV19
j_call: TRBJ2-7
d_call: TRBD1
clone_size: .
cdr3_length: 14

cdr3_aa: CASSSGGEETQYF
cdr3_nt: TGTGCCAGTAGCTCGGGGGGAGAAGAGACCCAGTACTTC
v_call: TRBV19
j_call: TRBJ2-5
d_call: TRBD2
clone_size: .
cdr3_length: 13

cdr3_aa: CSVEDTNYGYTF
cdr3_nt: TGCAGCGTTGAAGATACTAACTATGGCTACACCTTC
v_call: TRBV29-1
j_call: TRBJ1-2
d_call: .
clone_size: .
cdr3_length: 12

cdr3_aa: CASSLEAVSDTQYF
cdr3_nt: TGTGCCAGCAGCTTAGAGGCTGTTTCGGATACGCAGTATTTT
v_call: TRBV7-9
j_call: TRBJ2-3
d_call: .
clone_size: .
cdr3_length: 14

cdr3_aa: CASRAPRGNEQFF
cdr3_nt: TGTGCCAGCAGGGCCCCACGGGGAAATGAGCAGTTCTTC
v_call: TRBV25-1
j_call: TRBJ2-1
d_call: .
clone_size: .
cdr3_length: 13

cdr3_aa: CASNPAGFTGDTQYF
cdr3_nt: TGTGCCAGCAACCCAGCGGGATTTACGGGAGATACGCAGTATTTT
v_call: TRBV6-1
j_call: TRBJ2-3
d_call: TRBD2
clone_size: .
cdr3_length: 15

cdr3_aa: CSVGDRGYGYTF
cdr3_nt: TGCAGCGTAGGGGACAGGGGTTATGGCTACACCTTC
v_call: TRBV29-1
j_call: TRBJ1-2
d_call: TRBD1
clone_size: .
cdr3_length: 12

cdr3_aa: CASSHKRGPVEQYF
cdr3_nt: TGTGCCAGCAGTCATAAGAGGGGACCGGTCGAGCAGTACTTC
v_call: TRBV11-2
j_call: TRBJ2-7
d_call: .
clone_size: .
cdr3_length: 14

cdr3_aa: CASSPSPAWAEAFF
cdr3_nt: TGTGCCAGCTCACCAAGTCCGGCTTGGGCTGAAGCTTTCTTT
v_call: TRBV18
j_call: TRBJ1-1
d_call: .
clone_size: few
cdr3_length: 14

cdr3_aa: CASSGPGLAVSGANVLTF
cdr3_nt: TGTGCCAGCAGCGGACCGGGACTAGCGGTCTCTGGGGCCAACGTCCTGACTTTC
v_call: TRBV5-4
j_call: TRBJ2-6
d_call: TRBD2
clone_size: .
cdr3_length: 18

cdr3_aa: CASERDMTYNEQFF
cdr3_nt: TGTGCCAGCGAGCGGGATATGACCTACAATGAGCAGTTCTTC
v_call: TRBV2
j_call: TRBJ2-1
d_call: TRBD2
clone_size: .
cdr3_length: 14

cdr3_aa: CASSPRQGLGEQYF
cdr3_nt: TGTGCCAGCAGCCCGAGGCAGGGCCTCGGAGAGCAGTACTTC
v_call: TRBV5-5
j_call: TRBJ2-7
d_call: .
clone_size: .
cdr3_length: 14

cdr3_aa: CASILSAGAKTGELFF
cdr3_nt: TGTGCCAGCATTCTCTCAGCGGGAGCCAAAACCGGGGAGCTGTTTTTT
v_call: TRBV2
j_call: TRBJ2-2
d_call: TRBD2
clone_size: .
cdr3_length: 16

cdr3_aa: CASSDVRAGVIPEAFF
cdr3_nt: TGTGCCAGCAGCGACGTTAGGGCAGGGGTAATCCCTGAAGCTTTCTTT
v_call: TRBV28
j_call: TRBJ1-1
d_call: .
clone_size: .
cdr3_length: 16

cdr3_aa: CASRSLAGGHFSYEQYF
cdr3_nt: TGTGCCAGCAGATCCCTAGCGGGAGGCCACTTTTCCTACGAGCAGTACTTC
v_call: TRBV27
j_call: TRBJ2-7
d_call: TRBD2
clone_size: .
cdr3_length: 17

cdr3_aa: CASSLGSSGYNEQFF
cdr3_nt: TGCGCCAGCAGCCTGGGTTCTAGCGGCTACAATGAGCAGTTCTTC
v_call: TRBV5-1
j_call: TRBJ2-1
d_call: TRBD2
clone_size: once
cdr3_length: 15

cdr3_aa: CSAMGVYGYTF
cdr3_nt: TGCAGTGCCATGGGAGTCTATGGCTACACCTTC
v_call: TRBV20-1
j_call: TRBJ1-2
d_call: .
clone_size: few
cdr3_length: 11

cdr3_aa: CASSLGRVNEQFF
cdr3_nt: TGTGCCAGCAGCTTAGGCAGGGTGAATGAGCAGTTCTTC
v_call: TRBV7-3
j_call: TRBJ2-1
d_call: .
clone_size: .
cdr3_length: 13

cdr3_aa: CASSLDARVKSGYTF
cdr3_nt: TGTGCCAGCAGCTTAGATGCCAGGGTAAAGAGTGGCTACACCTTC
v_call: TRBV7-2
j_call: TRBJ1-2
d_call: .
clone_size: .
cdr3_length: 15

cdr3_aa: CASSGGDSASYEQYF
cdr3_nt: TGTGCCAGCAGTGGGGGGGACTCGGCCTCCTACGAGCAGTACTTC
v_call: TRBV28
j_call: TRBJ2-7
d_call: TRBD2
clone_size: .
cdr3_length: 15

cdr3_aa: CASNPSGRSYNEQFF
cdr3_nt: TGTGCCAGCAACCCTAGCGGGCGATCCTACAATGAGCAGTTCTTC
v_call: TRBV6-5
j_call: TRBJ2-1
d_call: TRBD2
clone_size: .
cdr3_length: 15

cdr3_aa: CASSSRLTGTSGLGSQYF
cdr3_nt: TGTGCCAGCAGTTCGCGCCTCACCGGGACTAGCGGCCTGGGGTCGCAGTATTTT
v_call: TRBV28
j_call: TRBJ2-3
d_call: TRBD2
clone_size: .
cdr3_length: 18

cdr3_aa: CASSSIGDRRDTQYF
cdr3_nt: TGTGCCAGCAGCTCCATTGGGGATCGGAGAGATACGCAGTATTTT
v_call: TRBV2
j_call: TRBJ2-3
d_call: .
clone_size: .
cdr3_length: 15

cdr3_aa: CASSLAGLAGDEQFF
cdr3_nt: TGTGCCAGCAGTTTGGCCGGACTAGCGGGAGATGAGCAGTTCTTC
v_call: TRBV28
j_call: TRBJ2-1
d_call: TRBD2
clone_size: .
cdr3_length: 15

cdr3_aa: CATSSQGDTEAFF
cdr3_nt: TGTGCCACCAGCAGTCAGGGGGACACTGAAGCTTTCTTT
v_call: TRBV15
j_call: TRBJ1-1
d_call: TRBD1
clone_size: few
cdr3_length: 13

cdr3_aa: CASIRAVNTEAFF
cdr3_nt: TGTGCCAGCATCAGAGCAGTGAACACTGAAGCTTTCTTT
v_call: TRBV2
j_call: TRBJ1-1
d_call: .
clone_size: .
cdr3_length: 13

cdr3_aa: CASTGLAGGYYEQYF
cdr3_nt: TGTGCCAGCACCGGACTAGCGGGAGGGTATTACGAGCAGTACTTC
v_call: TRBV6-1
j_call: TRBJ2-7
d_call: TRBD2
clone_size: .
cdr3_length: 15

cdr3_aa: CASSFLAGAAFF
cdr3_nt: TGTGCCAGCAGCTTTCTAGCGGGGGCCGCGTTCTTC
v_call: TRBV7-9
j_call: TRBJ2-1
d_call: TRBD2
clone_size: .
cdr3_length: 12